The text below deals with one TCR beta chain. Its antigen is undetermined. These data belong to a study of CD8+CD57+ T cells in acquired aplastic anemia. In the study overall: Sorted CD4+ and CD8+ cells gave an average of about 3 ug of DNA.

The CDR3 has 13 residues. V shed 1 base and J shed 1 base, with 8 bases lying between them. Germline CDR1 is DFQATT and CDR2 is SNEGSKA (reference sequence). Profiling of TCR beta VDJ combinations and CDR3 sequences used genomic DNA as template. TCRdb re-called the reads with MiXCR, one entry per CDR3 protein. The sample carries under 200,000 distinct CDR3 sequences, about 60% recorded once. General observations from the study: Between patients and controls, around 30 CD8+ CDR3 sequences were found in common.

The clonotype comes from a human donor in good health. The chain employs TRBV20-1 and TRBJ2-7; D unresolved. Sequencing used sorted CD4+, CD8+, or CD8+CD57+ T cells (not recorded which) from PBMCs. The CDR3 is CSARAVGSYEQYF. CDR3 nucleotide sequence: TGCAGTGCTAGAGCGGTAGGGTCCTACGAGCAGTACTTC.